These 30 T cell receptor beta chains came from one sample sequenced in a study of cytotoxic CD8 clonotypes in ibrutinib-treated CLL. The table came from immunoSEQ multiplex PCR; TCRdb's copy has only in-frame clones and leaves some out. The sample consists of approximately 170,000 clones, about 88% of them appearing once. The material sequenced was PBMCs, taken at disease progression, from a patient treated with ibrutinib. Receptor source: a human donor with chronic lymphocytic leukemia.

V gene TRBV4-1 combines with J gene TRBJ2-7, with 9 bases matching TRBD1. Germline V gene sequence: CDR1 MGHRA, CDR2 YSYEKL. The CDR3 length is 18 residues. Trimming at V came to 4 bases and at J to 4 bases, leaving 17 bases not matched to a gene. CDR3 sequence: CASSPRVQGAAVFYEQYF. CDR3 DNA: TGCGCCAGCAGCCCGCGGGTACAGGGGGCAGCGGTGTTTTACGAGCAGTACTTC.

The CDR3: CASSLLNRVSNQPQHF. CDR3 nucleotide sequence: TGTGCCAGCAGCTTACTGAACAGGGTTAGCAATCAGCCCCAGCATTTT. The chain carries TRBV7-8 and TRBJ1-5, with D possibly matching TRBD1 (6 bases). Per the germline V gene, CDR1 is SGHVS and CDR2 is FQNEAQ. Trimming removed 2 bases at V and 0 bases at J, with 11 bases between. This CDR3 has 16 amino acids.

The chain recombines TRBV7-9 with TRBJ1-4; possible D gene TRBD1, 6 bases. There are 14 residues in the CDR3. Germline CDR1 SEHNR, CDR2 FQNEAQ (reference sequence). V was trimmed by 5 bases and J by 8 bases, leaving 15 bases between them. In DNA form, the CDR3 reads TGTGCCAGCAGCCTCAGTAGGGGGGAAGAAAAACTGTTTTTT. Its protein product is CASSLSRGEEKLFF.

The V gene is TRBV10-3, the J gene TRBJ2-3; D is perhaps TRBD1 (6 bases). Germline V CDR1 and CDR2: ENHRY, SYGVKD. Trimming left V 10 bases short and J 0 bases short, with 11 bases between. This CDR3 region has 13 residues. The CDR3 here is CATGQSSTDTQYF. The CDR3, as DNA: TGTGCCACCGGACAGTCTAGCACAGATACGCAGTATTTT.

The V gene is TRBV29-1, the J gene TRBJ1-1, with a weak D call TRBD1 (5 bases). Germline lookup yields CDR1 SQVTM and CDR2 ANQGSEA. The CDR3 spans 13 residues. Trimming shortened V by 4 bases and J by 0 bases, and 9 bases separated the two germline ends. CDR3 nucleotide sequence: TGCAGCGTTGGCAGAGGGGTGAACACTGAAGCTTTCTTT. This translates into CSVGRGVNTEAFF.

The V gene is TRBV7-6, the J gene TRBJ1-2; D perhaps matches TRBD1 (6 bases). Per the germline V gene, CDR1 is SGHVS and CDR2 is FNYEAQ. The CDR3 is 15 residues long. Between the trimmed V and J ends, which lost 5 bases and 3 bases, there was a span of 16 bases. The CDR3 DNA sequence: TGTGCCAGCAGCCAGAGGGACAAAAGAGACTATGGCTACACCTTC. Its protein is CASSQRDKRDYGYTF.

The chain links TRBV7-2 to TRBJ1-4, with D perhaps TRBD1 (5 bases). Trimming took 4 bases from V and 5 from J, leaving 14 bases between them. This CDR3 is built from 15 residues. The V gene's germline CDR1 is SGHTA and CDR2 FQGNSA. For the CDR3, the DNA is TGTGCCAGCAGCTCAAGGGGTCCGTGGAATGAAAAACTGTTTTTT. Encoded protein: CASSSRGPWNEKLFF.

The V gene is TRBV12-5, the J gene TRBJ1-2; D perhaps matches TRBD1 (6 bases). Germline V gene lookup returns CDR1 LGHNT and CDR2 FRNRAP. V was trimmed by 5 bases and J by 2 bases, leaving 9 bases between them. The CDR3 runs to 13 residues. The CDR3 loop is CASGGGGNYGYTF. CDR3 in DNA: TGTGCTAGTGGTGGAGGGGGGAACTATGGCTACACCTTC. The full variable domain, its missing parts supplied by reference TRBV12-5 and TRBJ1-2, is DARVTQTPRHKVTEMGQEVTMRCQPILGHNTVFWYRQTMMQGLELLAYFRNRAPLDDSGMPKDRFSAEMPDATLATLKIQPSEPRDSAVYFCASGGGGNYGYTFGSGTRLTVV.

The chain recombines TRBV11-3 with TRBJ2-7, with 9 bases identical to TRBD1. The CDR3 sequence is 19 residues long. V dropped 4 bases and J dropped 6; count of bases not matched to a gene: 22. Germline CDR1 is SGHNT and CDR2 is YENEEA. In DNA, the CDR3 is TGTGCCAGCAGCTCGTCCGGGACAGGGTTCTCCCCAAGACTACGCGAGCAGTACTTC. Its protein is CASSSSGTGFSPRLREQYF.

On this clone: Other DNA sequences in the same sample also yield this CDR3. The V gene is TRBV19, the J gene TRBJ2-1; D might be TRBD2 (5 bases). There are 13 residues in the CDR3. CDR1 and CDR2 (germline): LNHDA, SQIVND (reference sequence). V was pared by 0 bases and J by 6 bases, with 6 bases between. The CDR3 reads CASSIDRGNEQFF. The CDR3 DNA follows: TGTGCCAGTAGTATAGATCGGGGCAATGAGCAGTTCTTC.

This chain connects TRBV7-9 to TRBJ1-2, with TRBD1 matching over 10 bases. Per the germline V gene, CDR1 is SEHNR and CDR2 is FQNEAQ (reference sequence). The CDR3 loop spans 14 amino acids. Losses at the gene ends were 1 base for V and 10 bases for J; bases not matched to a gene: 6. CDR3 nucleotide sequence: TGTGCCAGCAGCTTAGGAGACAGGGGGCACGACTACACCTTC. It is translated as CASSLGDRGHDYTF.

This chain connects TRBV5-6 to TRBJ1-3, with D possibly being TRBD1 (5 bases). CDR1 and CDR2 from the germline V gene are SGHDT and YYEEEE. The CDR3 is 16 residues long. V dropped 3 bases and J dropped 0 bases, with 13 bases sitting between them. CDR3 region: CASSYYRGNSGNTIYF. The CDR3 nucleotides are TGTGCCAGCAGCTATTATCGGGGGAACTCTGGAAACACCATATATTTT.

This rearrangement joins TRBV5-1 to TRBJ1-1, with no clear D. Trimming pared 4 bases from V and 0 bases from J, leaving 7 bases between. Germline CDR1 SGHRS, CDR2 YFSETQ. The CDR3 runs to 13 residues. In DNA form, the CDR3 reads TGCGCCAGCAGCCCGGATATGAACACTGAAGCTTTCTTT. Translated, it gives CASSPDMNTEAFF.

The chain couples TRBV27 to TRBJ2-4, with D perhaps matching TRBD1 (6 bases). Germline V gene data show CDR1 as MNHEY and CDR2 as SMNVEV (reference sequence). V was trimmed by 5 bases and J by 9 bases, leaving 17 bases between them. The CDR3 spans 14 residues. CDR3: CASSRAVTGSIQYF. The DNA of the CDR3 is TGTGCCAGCAGTCGAGCTGTGACAGGAAGCATTCAGTACTTC.

The CDR3 region is CASSPRTSGSSYNEQFF. The CDR3, as DNA: TGTGCCAGCAGCCCGCGGACTAGCGGGAGCTCCTACAATGAGCAGTTCTTC. This chain connects TRBV4-2 to TRBJ2-1; 13 bases line up with TRBD2. Per germline, CDR1 LGHNA and CDR2 YNFKEQ. The CDR3 has 17 residues. With 4 bases clipped from V and 0 bases from J, the junction kept 3 bases outside the gene matches.

The V gene is TRBV30, the J gene TRBJ2-7; no firm D call. Per the germline V gene, CDR1 is GTSNPN and CDR2 is SVGIG (reference sequence). Deletions cut 2 bases from V and 1 base from J, with 6 bases between. The CDR3 sequence is 12 residues long. This CDR3 is CAWSPESYEQYF. CDR3 nucleotide sequence: TGTGCCTGGAGTCCTGAATCCTACGAGCAGTACTTC.

The chain combines TRBV12-5 with TRBJ2-1; D possibly uses TRBD1 or TRBD2 (5 bases each). V was pared by 6 bases and J by 7 bases, with 13 bases between. The CDR3 loop spans 13 amino acids. Germline V gene data show CDR1 as LGHNT and CDR2 as FRNRAP. In nucleotides, the CDR3 is TGTGCTAGTGGCATACGACAGCGGAATGAGCAGTTCTTC. Protein product: CASGIRQRNEQFF. The full variable domain, its missing parts supplied by reference TRBV12-5 and TRBJ2-1, is DARVTQTPRHKVTEMGQEVTMRCQPILGHNTVFWYRQTMMQGLELLAYFRNRAPLDDSGMPKDRFSAEMPDATLATLKIQPSEPRDSAVYFCASGIRQRNEQFFGPGTRLTVL.

This chain joins TRBV18 and TRBJ2-1, with D possibly matching TRBD2 (5 bases). Germline-derived CDR1 and CDR2 are KGHSH and LQKENI. This CDR3 is built from 15 residues. The V and J ends lost 3 bases and 7 bases respectively, with 16 bases between them. The CDR3 sequence is CASSPRSDGLNEQFF. The CDR3 bases are TGTGCCAGCTCACCGCGGTCCGACGGACTTAATGAGCAGTTCTTC.

This chain connects TRBV28 to TRBJ2-7; 8 nucleotides agree with TRBD1. There are 15 residues in the CDR3. The V and J ends lost 1 base and 0 bases, in that order; junction bases with no gene match: 2. Germline CDR1 and CDR2: MDHEN and SYDVKM. CDR3 amino acids: CASSLSGQVSYEQYF. DNA for the CDR3: TGTGCCAGCAGTTTATCGGGACAGGTCTCCTACGAGCAGTACTTC. Based on the CDR3 plus reference TRBV28 and TRBJ2-7, the full variable domain is DVKVTQSSRYLVKRTGEKVFLECVQDMDHENMFWYRQDPGLGLRLIYFSYDVKMKEKGDIPEGYSVSREKKERFSLILESASTNQTSMYLCASSLSGQVSYEQYFGPGTRLTVT.

The J gene is TRBJ2-7, the V gene TRBV27; D remains ambiguous. CDR3 size: 12 residues. Trimming pared 7 bases from V and 4 bases from J, leaving 11 bases between. Germline CDR1 and CDR2: MNHEY and SMNVEV (reference sequence). The CDR3 protein is CASKPNGYEQYF. The CDR3 nucleotides read TGTGCCAGCAAGCCCAATGGGTACGAGCAGTACTTC.

For this clone: A much bigger clone sits one base away, suggesting this may be a read error. Other DNA sequences in the sample encode the same CDR3. This chain connects TRBV19 to TRBJ2-7; D is undetermined. In germline, CDR1 is LNHDA, CDR2 SQIVND (reference sequence). Trimming shortened V by 4 bases and J by 2 bases, and 6 bases separated the two germline ends. The CDR3 loop spans 12 amino acids. The CDR3 loop reads CASSTPPYEQYF. For the CDR3, the DNA is TGTGCCAGTAGTACCCCTCCCTACGAGCAGTACTTC.

This rearrangement joins TRBV2 to TRBJ1-2, with D maybe TRBD1 (5 bases). V was clipped by 4 bases and J by 8 bases, with 11 bases between them. The V gene's germline CDR1 is SNHLY and CDR2 FYNNEI. The CDR3 has 12 amino acids. CDR3 in amino acids: CASSGDVGGYTF. The DNA of the CDR3 is TGTGCCAGCAGTGGGGACGTGGGAGGCTACACCTTC.

The chain couples TRBV7-9 to TRBJ2-3, with 7 bases aligning to TRBD2. The CDR3 length is 16 residues. With 2 bases clipped from V and 2 bases from J, the junction kept 7 bases outside the gene matches. Per the germline V gene, CDR1 is SEHNR and CDR2 is FQNEAQ (reference sequence). Here the CDR3 DNA reads TGTGCCAGCAGCTTAAGTATCGGGGGGTTCACAGATACGCAGTATTTT. This sequence encodes CASSLSIGGFTDTQYF.

This chain uses TRBV4-1 with TRBJ2-3; possibly TRBD2 for D (6 bases). The ends were cut back, 0 bases at V and 2 bases at J, with 15 bases in the middle. CDR1 is MGHRA, CDR2 YSYEKL, per germline. This CDR3 comprises 17 residues. The CDR3 reads CASSQEQRLAVTDTQYF. DNA of the CDR3: TGCGCCAGCAGCCAAGAACAGAGATTAGCGGTCACAGATACGCAGTATTTT.

The chain couples TRBV7-9 to TRBJ1-4; 7 bases line up with TRBD1. The CDR3 sequence is 14 residues long. Germline trimming cut 5 bases from V and 4 bases from J; bases unmatched to any gene: 4. CDR1 is SEHNR, CDR2 FQNEAQ, per germline (reference sequence). The CDR3 DNA sequence: TGTGCCAGCAGCCTGGGACAGCTTAATGAAAAACTGTTTTTT. It yields the protein CASSLGQLNEKLFF.

The chain employs TRBV7-2 and TRBJ1-1; D is undetermined. Trimming cost V 1 base and J 1 base, with 4 bases left between them. Germline CDR1 and CDR2: SGHTA and FQGNSA. The CDR3 spans 13 residues. This chain's CDR3 is CASSLVANTEAFF. The CDR3 nucleotides are TGTGCCAGCAGCTTAGTCGCGAACACTGAAGCTTTCTTT.

This chain links TRBV7-6 with TRBJ2-2; 8 nucleotides match TRBD2. Trimming at V came to 3 bases and at J to 4 bases, leaving 13 bases not matched to a gene. The CDR3 runs 18 residues. CDR1 and CDR2 (germline): SGHVS, FNYEAQ. CDR3 DNA: TGTGCCAGCAGCTTGTGGCTAGCGGGCCCGGTCGGCACCGGGGAGCTGTTTTTT. This codes for CASSLWLAGPVGTGELFF. Based on the CDR3 plus reference TRBV7-6 and TRBJ2-2, the full variable domain is GAGVSQSPRYKVTKRGQDVALRCDPISGHVSLYWYRQALGQGPEFLTYFNYEAQQDKSGLPNDRFSAERPEGSISTLTIQRTEQRDSAMYRCASSLWLAGPVGTGELFFGEGSRLTVL.

This clone was recorded once. The rearrangement joins TRBV5-1 to TRBJ2-5; no clear D gene. From germline, CDR1 is SGHRS and CDR2 YFSETQ. V lost 1 base, J lost 5 bases, and 15 bases lay in between. The CDR3 is 15 residues long. The CDR3 DNA reads as TGCGCCAGCAGCTTGTACCGTGGGGTCTCGGAGACCCAGTACTTC. It encodes CASSLYRGVSETQYF.

This chain uses TRBV6-1 with TRBJ1-4; D is perhaps TRBD1 (6 bases). The CDR3 covers 21 residues. The germline CDR1 and CDR2 sequences are MNHNS and SASEGT. Trimming took 1 base from V and 4 from J, leaving 28 bases between them. The CDR3: CASSEVGSVRGRLTFNEKLFF. The CDR3 region has the DNA TGTGCCAGCAGTGAAGTAGGAAGCGTCAGGGGTCGACTAACCTTTAATGAAAAACTGTTTTTT.

J is TRBJ2-2 and V is TRBV27; D unresolved. V lost 3 bases, J lost 6 bases, and 14 bases lay in between. This CDR3 spans 15 amino acids. Per germline, CDR1 MNHEY and CDR2 SMNVEV (reference sequence). The CDR3 nucleotides read TGTGCCAGCAGTTTTAGGATGACCCCCCCCGGGGAGCTGTTTTTT. This encodes CASSFRMTPPGELFF.